The present T cell receptor beta chain was sequenced within a study of memory CD4+ T cells and cytomegalovirus serostatus. Single viable CD3+CD4+CD8-CD45RO+ cells were sorted as the memory CD4+ T cells. TCRdb's table, derived via immunoSEQ multiplex PCR, lists solely in-frame clones and lacks some. The sample has tens of thousands of clones, about 74% seen once. The ends were cut back, 4 bases at V and 4 bases at J, with 6 bases in the middle. In germline, CDR1 is SQVTM, CDR2 ANQGSEA. This CDR3 comprises 11 residues. This chain joins TRBV29-1 and TRBJ2-3; a weak D match, TRBD2 (5 bases). The sample consisted of memory CD4+ T cells from blood. The TCR comes from an adult in good health and CMV-seronegative. This CDR3 reads CSVARADTQYF. For the CDR3, the DNA is TGCAGCGTTGCGAGGGCAGATACGCAGTATTTT.